This paragraph covers one T cell receptor (beta chain) sequence. Clones were read by immunoSEQ multiplex PCR, and TCRdb kept only the in-frame ones, dropping some. The data hold about 140,000 clones, with approximately 80% observed a single time. The germline V and J ends were trimmed by 4 bases and 2 bases, with 17 bases remaining between them. This CDR3 has 16 residues. CDR1 SGDLS and CDR2 YYNGEE come from the germline V gene. This entry is derived from a study of blood T cell repertoires in COVID-19. Participants were aged roughly 18 to 100 years from about two dozen US areas. Participants classified as exposed had met a COVID-19 case within 2 weeks before study entry.

The sequence was collected from a man in his 70s who had been exposed to COVID-19. The chain links TRBV9 to TRBJ2-3, with D tentatively TRBD2 (6 bases). Sample: PBMCs or T cells enriched from blood (not recorded which). The CDR3 DNA follows: TGTGCCAGCAGCCGATGGGTGGGAGGATACACAGATACGCAGTATTTT. Its translation is CASSRWVGGYTDTQYF. Using reference TRBV9 and TRBJ2-3 for the parts outside the CDR3, the full variable domain is DSGVTQTPKHLITATGQRVTLRCSPRSGDLSVYWYQQSLDQGLQFLIQYYNGEERAKGNILERFSAQQFPDLHSELNLSSLELGDSALYFCASSRWVGGYTDTQYFGPGTRLTVL.